What follows are 30 T cell receptor beta chains derived from one specimen sequenced in a study of cytomegalovirus exposure and HLA in healthy donors (dated by TCRdb to 2016 to 2017). The method behind the library was the immunoSEQ multiplex PCR assay. For the multiplex PCR, a mixture combining 60 forward primers for TCR Vbeta segments and 13 reverse primers for TCR Jbeta segments was used. TCRdb mirrors the immuneACCESS table, restricted to in-frame sequences. Some clones are absent from its copies; in checked studies, under half trace to an unresolved V gene, and the reason for the others is unknown. The sample contains 150,000 to 200,000 clones, around 79% of them found a single time. The ten top clones hold 0.98% of the sample. Sequencing was performed on PBMCs. The receptors were sampled from a woman aged 50 to 60 in good health and CMV-seropositive.

This clone was detected once. The chain employs TRBV30 and TRBJ2-7; unclear D gene. Trimming removed 2 bases at V and 2 bases at J, with 10 bases between. The CDR3 sequence is 13 residues long. Germline V gene data show CDR1 as GTSNPN and CDR2 as SVGIG (reference sequence). CDR3: CAWSKLGPYEQYF. For the CDR3, the DNA is TGTGCCTGGAGTAAGCTGGGCCCCTACGAGCAGTACTTC.

V gene TRBV10-3 combines with J gene TRBJ2-1; TRBD2 matches 10 bases. V gave up 9 bases and J gave up 8 bases; unmatched junction bases: 10. CDR3 length: 14 residues. The V gene's germline CDR1 is ENHRY and CDR2 SYGVKD. The CDR3, as DNA: TGTGCCATTAGACTAAGCGGGGGGGCCGATGAGCAGTTCTTC. As protein: CAIRLSGGADEQFF.

V usage is TRBV28 and J usage is TRBJ2-2, with 7 bases lining up with TRBD1. V lost 3 bases, J lost 7 bases, and 8 bases stayed unmatched. Germline V gene data show CDR1 as MDHEN and CDR2 as SYDVKM. This CDR3 is 15 amino acids long. The CDR3 region is CASSLSDRESGELFF. CDR3 in DNA: TGTGCCAGCAGTTTGAGCGACAGGGAGAGCGGGGAGCTGTTTTTT.

With respect to this clone: One junction end disagrees with the germline gene, perhaps due to a read error. Other DNA sequences within the sample encode an identical CDR3. The V and J genes are TRBV28 and TRBJ1-2, with no clear D. Germline V gene sequence: CDR1 MDHEN, CDR2 SYDVKM. This CDR3 region has 13 residues. CDR3 protein: CASSFMFNYGYTF. CDR3 nucleotide sequence: TGCGCCAGCAGTTTTATGTTTAACTATGGCTACACCTTC.

V and J are TRBV27 and TRBJ2-4; tentatively, D is TRBD2 (7 bases). Between the trimmed V and J ends, which lost 3 bases and 0 bases, there was a span of 9 bases. In germline, CDR1 is MNHEY, CDR2 SMNVEV (reference sequence). The length of the CDR3 is 15 residues. The CDR3 DNA sequence: TGTGCCAGCAGTTTGGGGGGGCTAGCCAAAAACATTCAGTACTTC. The encoded protein is CASSLGGLAKNIQYF.

V usage is TRBV29-1 and J usage is TRBJ2-5; 8 bases are shared with TRBD1. Germline lookup yields CDR1 SQVTM and CDR2 ANQGSEA. This CDR3 spans 13 amino acids. With V trimmed by 7 bases and J by 9 bases, 13 bases remained unmatched. Written as DNA, the CDR3 is TGCAGCGCTCGGACAGGGACGACCGGGGCCCAGTACTTC. Translation: CSARTGTTGAQYF.

This clone came up once. This rearrangement joins TRBV10-3 to TRBJ2-3; 9 bases map to TRBD1. The J segment lost 3 bases and the V segment lost 2 bases, leaving 3 bases of the junction unmatched. CDR3 length: 15 amino acids. Germline loops: CDR1 ENHRY, CDR2 SYGVKD. The CDR3 coding sequence is TGTGCCATCAGTGAGGGACAGGGGAGAACAGATACGCAGTATTTT. Translated: CAISEGQGRTDTQYF.

The chain joins TRBV4-2 to TRBJ2-7; D remains unclear. V was shortened by 0 bases and J by 4 bases, with 16 bases between the two germline ends. Germline-derived CDR1 and CDR2 are LGHNA and YNFKEQ. This CDR3 is 16 amino acids long. CDR3 protein: CASSQEFRLGIYEQYF. Written as DNA, the CDR3 is TGTGCCAGCAGCCAAGAGTTTCGTCTAGGAATATACGAGCAGTACTTC.

The chain links TRBV4-1 to TRBJ2-7; the D is unclear. There are 15 residues in the CDR3. The germline V gene has CDR1 MGHRA and CDR2 YSYEKL. Trimming pared 1 base from V and 1 base from J, leaving 11 bases between. CDR3 in amino acids: CASSQVDLLSYEQYF. In nucleotides, the CDR3 is TGCGCCAGCAGCCAAGTCGACTTACTATCCTACGAGCAGTACTTC.

V is TRBV28 and J is TRBJ1-1; possible D gene TRBD1, 6 bases. Trimming shortened V by 7 bases and J by 1 base, and 16 bases separated the two germline ends. This CDR3 region has 15 residues. Germline-derived CDR1 and CDR2 are MDHEN and SYDVKM. The CDR3 protein is CASKIVGQRNTEAFF. The DNA of the CDR3 is TGTGCCAGCAAGATTGTTGGACAGCGGAACACTGAAGCTTTCTTT.

The gene calls are TRBV7-2 and TRBJ1-6; 9 bases are shared with TRBD1. From germline, CDR1 is SGHTA and CDR2 FQGNSA. This CDR3 is built from 15 residues. V lost 2 bases to trimming and J lost 5 bases; unmatched junction nucleotides: 1. CDR3 in amino acids: CASSLRQGDNSPLHF. CDR3 bases: TGTGCCAGCAGCTTACGACAGGGGGATAATTCACCCCTCCACTTT.

The genes are TRBV19 and TRBJ1-5; the D is unclear. Germline V gives CDR1 LNHDA, CDR2 SQIVND (reference sequence). Trimming took 0 bases from V and 3 from J, leaving 9 bases between them. CDR3 length: 15 residues. CDR3: CASSIDGRNNQPQHF. The CDR3, as DNA: TGTGCCAGTAGTATAGATGGGCGAAACAATCAGCCCCAGCATTTT.

This clone appeared once. The chain uses TRBV7-2 and TRBJ1-4; D is ambiguous. The CDR3 extends over 14 amino acids. Germline-derived CDR1 and CDR2 are SGHTA and FQGNSA. Trimming pared 7 bases from V and 6 bases from J, leaving 15 bases between. The CDR3 DNA reads TGTGCCAGCACCCTAGACTGGGGAGATGAAAAACTGTTTTTT. Amino acid sequence: CASTLDWGDEKLFF.

Here the CDR3 DNA reads TGTGCCAGCAGCTTTAACAGGGGCGGAGGCTACACCTTC. Its protein is CASSFNRGGGYTF. V usage is TRBV5-4 and J usage is TRBJ1-2; 7 bases fit TRBD1. Germline-derived CDR1 and CDR2 are SGHNT and YYREEE (reference sequence). The ends lost 2 bases at V and 8 bases at J; junction bases unmatched: 6. CDR3 length: 13 amino acids.

The genes are TRBV6-1 and TRBJ1-1; tentatively, D is TRBD1 (6 bases). The germline gives CDR1 MNHNS, CDR2 SASEGT. This CDR3 spans 13 amino acids. Deletions cut 6 bases from V and 5 bases from J, with 13 bases between. The CDR3 region is CASSPRGWTEAFF. The CDR3 DNA sequence: TGTGCCAGCAGCCCCAGGGGATGGACTGAAGCTTTCTTT.

There are a few counts of this clone. The CDR3 sequence: CASSRGTGFGYTF. In DNA, the CDR3 is TGTGCCAGCAGCCGGGGGACAGGGTTTGGCTACACCTTC. The genes are TRBV7-9 and TRBJ1-2; 9 bases are a match to TRBD1. With 5 bases clipped from V and 7 bases from J, the junction kept 5 bases outside the gene matches. CDR1 and CDR2 from the germline V gene are SEHNR and FQNEAQ (reference sequence). This CDR3 region has 13 residues.

As concerns this clone: It is unclear where the CDR3 begins or ends on the DNA, so no DNA is shown, and the CDR3 is as TCRdb lists it. V and J are TRBV6-1 and TRBJ1-1; TRBD1, the D gene given by the table, was not confirmed from the DNA. The CDR3 adds up to 14 amino acids, both ends counted. Per the germline V gene, CDR1 is MNHNS and CDR2 is SASEGT. The CDR3 reads CASILDRFGTEAFF.

The rearrangement joins TRBV10-3 to TRBJ2-1; the match to TRBD2 covers 8 bases. This CDR3 has 14 residues. Germline trimming cut 0 bases from V and 7 bases from J; bases unmatched to any gene: 2. Germline assignment: CDR1 ENHRY and CDR2 SYGVKD. CDR3 in DNA: TGTGCCATCAGTGAGTCGGGACTAGGGAATGAGCAGTTCTTC. Translating it yields CAISESGLGNEQFF.

This chain joins TRBV27 and TRBJ1-2, with 9 bases that match TRBD1. Germline V gene lookup returns CDR1 MNHEY and CDR2 SMNVEV (reference sequence). Unmatched junction bases numbered 14, after V lost 8 bases and J lost 7 bases. The CDR3 totals 15 residues. For the CDR3, the DNA is TGTGCCAGCGGTCAGGACAGGGGAACTTATGGTGGCTACACCTTC. Its protein is CASGQDRGTYGGYTF.

The V call is TRBV27, the J call TRBJ2-7; D is possibly TRBD1 (6 bases). Germline CDR1 is MNHEY and CDR2 is SMNVEV (reference sequence). The V end was cut by 5 bases, the J end by 2 bases, with 13 bases between. This CDR3 has 14 amino acids. The CDR3 sequence is CASSVRTGPYEQYF. Written as DNA, the CDR3 is TGTGCCAGCAGTGTCCGAACAGGGCCCTACGAGCAGTACTTC.

The V call is TRBV7-9, the J call TRBJ1-6, with 9 bases that match TRBD1. Germline loops: CDR1 SEHNR, CDR2 FQNEAQ (reference sequence). The trim removed 5 bases at V and 9 bases at J, leaving 8 bases unmatched. This CDR3 is built from 15 residues. CDR3: CASSDGQGLFSPLHF. In DNA, the CDR3 is TGTGCCAGCAGCGACGGACAGGGGCTTTTTTCACCCCTCCACTTT.

V is TRBV6-5 and J is TRBJ1-5; D not certain. The germline V gene has CDR1 MNHEY and CDR2 SVGAGI. CDR3 length: 15 residues. The ends were cut back, 4 bases at V and 0 bases at J, with 10 bases in the middle. Written as DNA, the CDR3 is TGTGCCAGCAGTTCCCTAGCAAGTAGCAATCAGCCCCAGCATTTT. As protein: CASSSLASSNQPQHF.

The chain carries TRBV5-1 and TRBJ2-2, with D unclear. Germline V gene lookup returns CDR1 SGHRS and CDR2 YFSETQ. Trimming removed 4 bases at V and 1 base at J, with 11 bases between. There are 15 residues in the CDR3. The DNA for the CDR3 is TGCGCCAGCAGCACCCAGACAAGGAACACCGGGGAGCTGTTTTTT. Its protein product is CASSTQTRNTGELFF.

The rearrangement uses TRBV30 and TRBJ1-2; unclear D gene. Trimming shortened V by 5 bases and J by 2 bases, and 18 bases separated the two germline ends. The germline V gene encodes CDR1 GTSNPN and CDR2 SVGIG (reference sequence). This CDR3 has 15 amino acids. Here the CDR3 DNA reads TGTGCCTGGCTCAAGTGGACTCCTCCAAACTATGGCTACACCTTC. This translates into CAWLKWTPPNYGYTF. The whole variable domain, filled in from reference TRBV30 and TRBJ1-2, reads SQTIHQWPATLVQPVGSPLSLECTVEGTSNPNLYWYRQAAGRGLQLLFYSVGIGQISSEVPQNLSASRPQDRQFILSSKKLLLSDSGFYLCAWLKWTPPNYGYTFGSGTRLTVV.

V and J are TRBV28 and TRBJ1-5, with D possibly TRBD1 on 6 matching bases. V shed 5 bases and J shed 5 bases, with 7 bases lying between them. This CDR3 has 12 amino acids. Germline loops: CDR1 MDHEN, CDR2 SYDVKM. The CDR3, as DNA: TGTGCCAGCAGTCAGGGGTATCAGCCCCAGCATTTT. This gives the protein CASSQGYQPQHF.

This chain connects TRBV10-3 to TRBJ2-7, with D possibly being TRBD1 (6 bases). Germline CDR1 is ENHRY and CDR2 is SYGVKD. Trimming pared 8 bases from V and 1 base from J, leaving 9 bases between. This CDR3 contains 12 residues. The CDR3, as DNA: TGTGCCATCCGAGGACAGTCCTACGAGCAGTACTTC. It codes for CAIRGQSYEQYF.

This chain connects TRBV2 to TRBJ2-3; 16 bases are shared with TRBD2. Germline trimming cut 6 bases from V and 4 bases from J; bases unmatched to any gene: 7. CDR1 SNHLY and CDR2 FYNNEI come from the germline V gene. The CDR3 sequence is 17 residues long. Here the CDR3 reads CASRAPGTSGGADTQYF. The CDR3 DNA sequence: TGTGCCAGCAGAGCCCCCGGGACTAGCGGGGGGGCAGATACGCAGTATTTT.

CDR3 sequence: CASSDTYEQYF. CDR3 sequence (DNA): TGCGCCAGCAGTGATACTTACGAGCAGTACTTC. The chain couples TRBV10-2 to TRBJ2-7; D uncertain. This CDR3 region has 11 residues. The V gene's germline CDR1 is WSHSY and CDR2 SAAADI. V lost 3 bases, J lost 4 bases, and 4 bases lay in between.

The DNA for the CDR3 is TGTGCCAGCAGCTTGACTAGCGGGAACTACGAGCAGTACTTC. The encoded protein is CASSLTSGNYEQYF. This chain joins TRBV5-4 and TRBJ2-7; TRBD2 agrees at 10 bases. The germline V gene has CDR1 SGHNT and CDR2 YYREEE (reference sequence). J gave up 3 bases and V 1 base, and 1 base lay outside the gene matches. The CDR3 sequence is 14 residues long.

V is TRBV12-5 and J is TRBJ2-2, with TRBD1 matching 10 bases. V gave up 4 bases and J gave up 8 bases; unmatched junction bases: 4. The CDR3 contains 14 residues. CDR1 and CDR2 from the germline V gene are LGHNT and FRNRAP. CDR3 nucleotides: TGTGCTAGTGGTTCCGACAGGGGGCCTGGGGAGCTGTTTTTT. Translating gives CASGSDRGPGELFF. Supplemented by reference TRBV12-5 and TRBJ2-2, the full variable domain reads DARVTQTPRHKVTEMGQEVTMRCQPILGHNTVFWYRQTMMQGLELLAYFRNRAPLDDSGMPKDRFSAEMPDATLATLKIQPSEPRDSAVYFCASGSDRGPGELFFGEGSRLTVL.